This TCR beta chain was identified in a study of cytomegalovirus exposure and HLA in healthy donors. Study-wide context: Among the approximately 430 donors who were genotyped, about 79% fell in the genetic ancestry cluster that is associated with self-reported Caucasian donors. Whole-study findings and limits: What TCR beta sequences reportedly achieved was accurate prediction of HLA-A and HLA-B alleles in most subjects. V segments that were indistinguishable, TRBV6-2 and TRBV6-3 among them, were omitted from analysis.

In this sample, this clone turned up a few times. No antigen is known for it. This PCR relied on a set of 60 Vbeta primers and 13 Jbeta primers. Only in-frame clones appear in the TCRdb table, and some are missing; sequencing was by immunoSEQ multiplex PCR. The sample records 150,000 or so clones, about three quarters being singletons. V lost 0 bases and J 5 bases, leaving 5 bases between the germline ends. The CDR3 is made up of 13 amino acids. CDR1 and CDR2 from the germline V gene are SGHNT and YENEEA. The chain couples TRBV11-3 to TRBJ2-1; D not resolved. The specimen was PBMCs. The receptor was derived from a man under 40 in good health and CMV-seropositive. The CDR3, as DNA: TGTGCCAGCAGCTTAGAGCGGAACAATGAGCAGTTCTTC. It codes for CASSLERNNEQFF.